This T cell receptor beta chain was documented in a study of cytomegalovirus exposure and HLA in healthy donors. Researchers ran the PCR with 60 Vbeta and 13 Jbeta primers. TCRdb keeps only in-frame clones here, not all; method: immunoSEQ multiplex PCR. The repertoire holds approximately 98,000 clones, with about four fifths as singletons. Germline lookup yields CDR1 MGHRA and CDR2 YSYEKL. V trimming: 0 bases; J trimming: 5 bases; junction bases outside the gene matches: 3. The CDR3 contains 15 residues. Sequenced: PBMCs. This sequence originates from a man between 18 and 29 years old in good health and CMV-seropositive. The chain couples TRBV4-1 to TRBJ2-1; 8 bases agree with TRBD1. The CDR3 DNA is TGCGCCAGCAGCCAAGACAGGGGGCGCGACAATGAGCAGTTCTTC. Its protein product is CASSQDRGRDNEQFF.